The 13 T cell receptor beta chains below come from one sample, sequenced in a study of persistence of HIV-infected CD4 T cells. Which antigens these TCRs recognize remains unknown. The libraries were made with immunoSEQ version 4 in survey mode. Here immunoSEQ multiplex PCR was the method, and the copy in TCRdb shows in-frame clones only, minus some. This sample yields about 7,000 clones, of which around 80% are seen a single time; approximately 68% belongs to the top ten. Stimulation used 8 to 10 ug/mL lysate from CMV-infected fibroblasts. Sorting of responding CD4+ T cells relied on upregulated CD40 ligand together with CD69. This material consisted of CD4+ T cells sorted from PBMCs after roughly 18-hour stimulation, taken from a patient who received antiretroviral therapy. The receptors were gathered from an adult woman with HIV who was CMV-seropositive.

In DNA form, the CDR3 reads TGTGCCAGCAGTTCGGGCGGGGTTAGGACCTACGAGCAGTACTTC. It translates to CASSSGGVRTYEQYF. This chain joins TRBV6-5 and TRBJ2-7, with D possibly TRBD2 on 6 matching bases. V shed 4 bases and J shed 2 bases, with 15 bases lying between them. This CDR3 is built from 15 residues. The germline V gene has CDR1 MNHEY and CDR2 SVGAGI.

This sequence joins TRBV7-2 and TRBJ1-4, with D hard to call. Looked up from germline, CDR1 is SGHTA and CDR2 is FQGNSA. V was shortened by 2 bases and J by 0 bases, with 4 bases between the two germline ends. The CDR3 loop spans 14 amino acids. CDR3 nucleotides: TGTGCCAGCAGCTTAATTGCAACTAATGAAAAACTGTTTTTT. Translation gives CASSLIATNEKLFF.

The rearrangement links TRBV24-1 to TRBJ2-3; D remains ambiguous. There are 14 residues in the CDR3. The V gene lost 5 bases and the J gene lost 2 bases, with 10 bases spanning the gap. Germline loops: CDR1 KGHDR, CDR2 SFDVKD. CDR3 sequence (DNA): TGTGCCACCAGTGGAGAAGGACCCACAGATACGCAGTATTTT. It is translated as CATSGEGPTDTQYF.

The rearrangement joins TRBV5-1 to TRBJ1-4, with 8 bases identical to TRBD1. V shed 3 bases and J 7 bases; nucleotides not matched to a gene: 8. The CDR3 has 15 residues. CDR1 is SGHRS, CDR2 YFSETQ, per germline. CDR3 protein: CASSSGQGKGEKLFF. The CDR3 nucleotides are TGCGCCAGCAGCTCTGGACAGGGCAAAGGTGAAAAACTGTTTTTT.

V is TRBV18 and J is TRBJ1-2; the match to TRBD1 covers 9 bases. The CDR3 is 14 amino acids. Unmatched junction bases numbered 8, after V lost 5 bases and J lost 7 bases. CDR1 KGHSH and CDR2 LQKENI come from the germline V gene. The CDR3, as DNA: TGTGCCAGCTCATCCGGGACAGGGTCGGGTGGCTACACCTTC. This gives the protein CASSSGTGSGGYTF.

In its sample, this clone was seen once. The rearrangement links TRBV24-1 to TRBJ2-1, with D unresolved. V gave up 0 bases and J gave up 0 bases, with 17 bases separating them. This CDR3 contains 19 residues. In germline, CDR1 is KGHDR, CDR2 SFDVKD. CDR3 residues: CATSDLPRSWQSSYNEQFF. The DNA for the CDR3 is TGTGCCACCAGTGATTTGCCCCGTTCTTGGCAGAGCTCCTACAATGAGCAGTTCTTC.

The genes are TRBV25-1 and TRBJ1-2; D call uncertain. Germline V gene sequence: CDR1 MGHDK, CDR2 SYGVNS. This CDR3 comprises 12 residues. V was pared by 3 bases and J by 7 bases, with 9 bases between. CDR3 loop: CASSERASGYTF. In DNA form, the CDR3 reads TGTGCCAGCAGTGAGAGGGCCTCTGGCTACACCTTC.

This clone occurred a few times. Other DNA sequences in the sample encode the same CDR3. This chain links TRBV7-2 with TRBJ2-1; TRBD2 matches at 7 bases. CDR1 and CDR2 from the germline V gene are SGHTA and FQGNSA. CDR3 length: 16 amino acids. Trimming at V came to 1 base and at J to 2 bases, leaving 5 bases not matched to a gene. The CDR3 is CASSLGGGRTYNEQFF. In nucleotides, the CDR3 is TGTGCCAGCAGCTTAGGGGGCGGGAGAACCTACAATGAGCAGTTCTTC. Supplemented by reference TRBV7-2 and TRBJ2-1, the full variable domain reads GAGVSQSPSNKVTEKGKDVELRCDPISGHTALYWYRQSLGQGLEFLIYFQGNSAPDKSGLPSDRFSAERTGGSVSTLTIQRTQQEDSAVYLCASSLGGGRTYNEQFFGPGTRLTVL.

V and J are TRBV28 and TRBJ1-1; D is uncertain. CDR3 length equals 14 residues. Per the germline V gene, CDR1 is MDHEN and CDR2 is SYDVKM. V was shortened by 4 bases and J by 0 bases, with 9 bases between the two germline ends. This CDR3 is CASSSPSMNTEAFF. The CDR3, as DNA: TGTGCCAGCAGTTCGCCGTCAATGAACACTGAAGCTTTCTTT.

The chain carries TRBV29-1 and TRBJ2-7, with TRBD2 identical over 12 bases. The CDR3 contains 15 residues. Germline V lookup: CDR1 SQVTM, CDR2 ANQGSEA. Trimming removed 1 base from V and 3 bases from J; junction bases left unmatched: 4. CDR3 residues: CSVEGLAGVYYEQYF. Here the CDR3 DNA reads TGCAGCGTTGAAGGACTAGCGGGGGTATACTACGAGCAGTACTTC.

V is TRBV19 and J is TRBJ1-3, with a possible D match to TRBD1 (6 bases). The germline gives CDR1 LNHDA, CDR2 SQIVND (reference sequence). V lost 9 bases to trimming and J lost 0 bases, with 12 bases between them. This CDR3 spans 14 amino acids. The CDR3 here is CASMDRPSGNTIYF. In DNA, the CDR3 is TGTGCCAGCATGGACAGACCCTCTGGAAACACCATATATTTT. Drawing the rest from reference TRBV19 and TRBJ1-3, the complete variable domain is DGGITQSPKYLFRKEGQNVTLSCEQNLNHDAMYWYRQDPGQGLRLIYYSQIVNDFQKGDIAEGYSVSREKKESFPLTVTSAQKNPTAFYLCASMDRPSGNTIYFGEGSWLTVV.

This chain links TRBV5-1 with TRBJ2-7; 14 bases agree with TRBD2. Trimming removed 0 bases from V and 1 base from J; junction bases left unmatched: 6. CDR1 is SGHRS and CDR2 is YFSETQ in the germline V gene. The CDR3 has 18 residues. Here the CDR3 reads CASSLGLGTSGSSYEQYF. In nucleotides, the CDR3 is TGCGCCAGCAGCTTGGGCCTTGGGACTAGCGGGAGTTCCTACGAGCAGTACTTC.

The chain couples TRBV5-8 to TRBJ2-2; 9 positions match TRBD1. Germline lookup yields CDR1 SGHTS and CDR2 YDEGEE. The CDR3 loop spans 16 amino acids. Trimming removed 4 bases from V and 3 bases from J; junction bases left unmatched: 7. The DNA for the CDR3 is TGTGCCAGCAGCATCGACAGGGGGTATTACACCGGGGAGCTGTTTTTT. Protein sequence: CASSIDRGYYTGELFF.